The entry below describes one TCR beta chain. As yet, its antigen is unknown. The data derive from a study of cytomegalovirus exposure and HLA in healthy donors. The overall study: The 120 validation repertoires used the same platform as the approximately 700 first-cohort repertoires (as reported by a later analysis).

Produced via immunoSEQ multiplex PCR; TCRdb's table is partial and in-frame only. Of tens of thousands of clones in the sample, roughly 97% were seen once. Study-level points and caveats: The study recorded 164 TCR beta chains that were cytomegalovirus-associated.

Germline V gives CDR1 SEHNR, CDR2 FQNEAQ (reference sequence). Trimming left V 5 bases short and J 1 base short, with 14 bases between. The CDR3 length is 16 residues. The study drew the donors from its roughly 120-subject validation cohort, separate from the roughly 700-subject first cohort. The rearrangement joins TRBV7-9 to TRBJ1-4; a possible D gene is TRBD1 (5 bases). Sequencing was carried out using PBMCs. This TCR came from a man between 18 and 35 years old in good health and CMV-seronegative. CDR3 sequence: CASSRSGGGTNEKLFF. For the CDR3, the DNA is TGTGCCAGCAGCCGGAGCGGGGGGGGAACTAATGAAAAACTGTTTTTT.